This T cell receptor (beta chain) was captured by sequencing in a study of blood T cell repertoires in COVID-19. In the study overall: COVID-19 samples, acute and convalescent, were from the United States, Italy and Spain.

Data came from immunoSEQ multiplex PCR; TCRdb stores just in-frame clones and leaves some out. This table holds approximately 400,000 clones, 88% found once. Researchers sorted participants into cohorts using their self-reported clinical history. Cohort 3 donors were reported recovered after two negative PCRs, clearance, or symptom resolution. From germline, CDR1 is LNHDA and CDR2 SQIVND (reference sequence). This CDR3 comprises 17 residues. V lost 4 bases, J lost 4 bases, and 20 bases lay in between. The J gene is TRBJ1-5, the V gene TRBV19; maybe TRBD1 (5 bases). This TCR came from a woman between 18 and 29 years old who had recovered from COVID-19. Specimen: PBMCs or T cells enriched from blood (not recorded which). The CDR3 here is CASSRENGLAGNQPQHF. The CDR3 bases are TGTGCCAGTAGTAGGGAAAACGGATTGGCAGGGAATCAGCCCCAGCATTTT.